A single sample gave rise to the 32 T cell receptor beta chains below, sequenced in a study of cytomegalovirus exposure and HLA in healthy donors. 13 Jbeta primers and 60 Vbeta primers were used for the PCR. Method: immunoSEQ multiplex PCR; TCRdb's copy keeps in-frame clones and lacks some. The data show approximately 100,000 clones, 82% seen once. Sequenced sample: PBMCs. These receptors originate from a man between 45 and 60 years old in good health and CMV-seronegative.

For the CDR3, the DNA is TGTGCCAGCAGACTACCGAACAGGGAGACCTACACCTTC. Its translation is CASRLPNRETYTF. The rearrangement joins TRBV28 to TRBJ1-2; TRBD1 might be the D (6 bases). Germline-derived CDR1 and CDR2 are MDHEN and SYDVKM. Trimming took 6 bases from V and 10 from J, leaving 18 bases between them. The CDR3 consists of 13 residues.

This clone was recorded only once. The chain links TRBV9 to TRBJ2-1; D perhaps matches TRBD2 (6 bases). The CDR3 spans 13 residues. The germline V and J ends were trimmed by 4 bases and 4 bases, with 9 bases remaining between them. In germline, CDR1 is SGDLS, CDR2 YYNGEE. The CDR3 DNA reads as TGTGCCAGCAGCCAGGGACTGTACAATGAGCAGTTCTTC. Translating gives CASSQGLYNEQFF.

About this clone itself: The sample has other DNA sequences that encode this CDR3 too. V is TRBV2 and J is TRBJ2-5, with 9 nucleotides matching TRBD1. The ends lost 5 bases at V and 7 bases at J; junction bases unmatched: 5. The CDR3 is 13 amino acids. Germline assignment: CDR1 SNHLY and CDR2 FYNNEI. In DNA, the CDR3 is TGTGCCAGCAGTCCGGGACAGGGTGGGACCCAGTACTTC. Protein product: CASSPGQGGTQYF.

This chain connects TRBV5-1 to TRBJ2-3, with 16 bases aligning to TRBD2. CDR1 and CDR2 from the germline V gene are SGHRS and YFSETQ. The V segment lost 4 bases and the J segment 4 bases; nucleotides outside the gene matches: 6. The CDR3 totals 17 residues. CDR3 amino acids: CASSPGTSGGDSDTQYF. CDR3 nucleotide sequence: TGCGCCAGCAGCCCCGGGACTAGCGGGGGGGATTCAGATACGCAGTATTTT.

The J gene is TRBJ1-2, the V gene TRBV28, with D perhaps matching TRBD1 (5 bases). V was trimmed by 5 bases and J by 8 bases, leaving 12 bases between them. Germline V gives CDR1 MDHEN, CDR2 SYDVKM. The CDR3 has 12 residues. As DNA, the CDR3 is TGTGCCAGCAGTAGTGGGGCGAGGGGCTACACCTTC. It is translated as CASSSGARGYTF.

V and J are TRBV18 and TRBJ2-5; TRBD1 might be the D (7 bases). This CDR3 has 15 residues. V lost 10 bases to trimming and J lost 1 base, with 19 bases between them. CDR1 and CDR2 (germline): KGHSH, LQKENI. CDR3 bases: TGTGCCACGGAACCAGGGGGAGGTAGCCAAGAGACCCAGTACTTC. It is translated as CATEPGGGSQETQYF. Drawing the rest from reference TRBV18 and TRBJ2-5, the complete variable domain is NAGVMQNPRHLVRRRGQEARLRCSPMKGHSHVYWYRQLPEEGLKFMVYLQKENIIDESGMPKERFSAEFPKEGPSILRIQQVVRGDSAAYFCATEPGGGSQETQYFGPGTRLLVL.

This chain links TRBV15 with TRBJ2-3, with 10 bases identical to TRBD2. With V trimmed by 4 bases and J by 5 bases, 12 bases remained unmatched. CDR3 length: 17 amino acids. Germline V gene data show CDR1 as LNHNV and CDR2 as YYDKDF (reference sequence). The CDR3 here is CATSKRGASGGEDTQYF. For the CDR3, the DNA is TGTGCCACCAGCAAGAGGGGGGCTAGCGGGGGTGAAGATACGCAGTATTTT. The whole variable domain, remainder taken from reference TRBV15 and TRBJ2-3, is DAMVIQNPRYQVTQFGKPVTLSCSQTLNHNVMYWYQQKSSQAPKLLFHYYDKDFNNEADTPDNFQSRRPNTSFCFLDIRSPGLGDTAMYLCATSKRGASGGEDTQYFGPGTRLTVL.

J is TRBJ2-6 and V is TRBV6-5; D is uncertain. The CDR3 is made up of 15 amino acids. Germline CDR1 and CDR2: MNHEY and SVGAGI. The V end was cut by 6 bases, the J end by 0 bases, with 9 bases between. DNA of the CDR3: TGTGCCAGCAGGCGCCTTTACTCTGGGGCCAACGTCCTGACTTTC. The encoded protein is CASRRLYSGANVLTF.

Concerning this clone: Mismatch with germline at one junction end may stem from a read error. The genes are TRBV7-7 and TRBJ1-5; a possible D gene is TRBD1 (5 bases). CDR1 and CDR2 (germline): SSHAT, FNYEAQ (reference sequence). This CDR3 has 20 residues. CDR3 sequence (DNA): TGTGCTAGCAGCTTAGCGGGGGGACGGCCTCCGCGGATGAGCAATCAGCCCCAGCATTTT. Translated: CASSLAGGRPPRMSNQPQHF.

In regard to this clone: Other DNA sequences in this specimen translate into the identical CDR3. The V call is TRBV19, the J call TRBJ2-5, with D unclear. The V end was cut by 3 bases, the J end by 2 bases, with 7 bases between. The CDR3 has 13 amino acids. CDR1 and CDR2 (germline): LNHDA, SQIVND (reference sequence). The chain's CDR3 is CASSIAGQETQYF. DNA for the CDR3: TGTGCCAGTAGTATTGCAGGACAAGAGACCCAGTACTTC.

This rearrangement joins TRBV29-1 to TRBJ2-5, with 9 bases fitting TRBD1. Germline V CDR1 and CDR2: SQVTM, ANQGSEA. V shed 6 bases, J shed 5 bases, and the junction held 7 bases outside the gene matches. CDR3 length: 13 residues. This chain's CDR3 is CSVGTGRGETQYF. The CDR3 nucleotides read TGCAGCGTGGGGACAGGGAGAGGGGAGACCCAGTACTTC.

J is TRBJ1-3 and V is TRBV7-8; no clear D gene. V dropped 2 bases and J dropped 0 bases, with 14 bases sitting between them. The CDR3 runs to 17 residues. Per the germline V gene, CDR1 is SGHVS and CDR2 is FQNEAQ. The chain's CDR3 is CASSLYLQPSSGNTIYF. CDR3 nucleotides: TGTGCCAGCAGCTTATACCTCCAACCGAGCTCTGGAAACACCATATATTTT.

The gene calls are TRBV19 and TRBJ1-1; TRBD1 aligns across 9 bases. This CDR3 contains 16 residues. The ends lost 5 bases at V and 3 bases at J; junction bases unmatched: 10. Germline V lookup: CDR1 LNHDA, CDR2 SQIVND (reference sequence). CDR3 DNA: TGTGCCAGTAGTCGGGGAACAGGGGGCGAGGACACTGAAGCTTTCTTT. Amino acids: CASSRGTGGEDTEAFF. Filled out from reference TRBV19 and TRBJ1-1, the complete variable domain reads DGGITQSPKYLFRKEGQNVTLSCEQNLNHDAMYWYRQDPGQGLRLIYYSQIVNDFQKGDIAEGYSVSREKKESFPLTVTSAQKNPTAFYLCASSRGTGGEDTEAFFGQGTRLTVV.

The V call is TRBV19, the J call TRBJ1-5, with TRBD1 matching over 12 bases. The germline CDR1 and CDR2 sequences are LNHDA and SQIVND (reference sequence). With 5 bases clipped from V and 6 bases from J, the junction kept 8 bases outside the gene matches. The CDR3 extends over 16 amino acids. This chain's CDR3 is CASSDPGTGGTQPQHF. CDR3 nucleotide sequence: TGTGCCAGTAGTGACCCCGGGACAGGGGGCACTCAGCCCCAGCATTTT.

The V and J genes are TRBV5-4 and TRBJ1-4; TRBD1 matches at 7 bases. V was pared by 3 bases and J by 4 bases, with 6 bases of the junction left unmatched. The germline V gene has CDR1 SGHNT and CDR2 YYREEE (reference sequence). The CDR3 runs 15 residues. CDR3 protein: CASSSGTALNEKLFF. Here the CDR3 DNA reads TGTGCCAGCAGCTCCGGGACAGCCCTTAATGAAAAACTGTTTTTT.

The chain employs TRBV7-2 and TRBJ2-1; D might be TRBD2 (7 bases). The CDR3 spans 15 residues. V was shortened by 5 bases and J by 8 bases, with 19 bases between the two germline ends. CDR1 and CDR2 from the germline V gene are SGHTA and FQGNSA. CDR3 amino acids: CASSLLGGASDEQFF. The DNA for the CDR3 is TGTGCCAGCAGCCTCCTAGGGGGGGCCTCTGATGAGCAGTTCTTC.

The genes are TRBV25-1 and TRBJ2-1, with 9 bases identical to TRBD2. The length of the CDR3 is 18 residues. The germline V gene has CDR1 MGHDK and CDR2 SYGVNS. With 3 bases clipped from V and 3 bases from J, the junction kept 12 bases outside the gene matches. CDR3 amino acids: CASSDPLRASGDYNEQFF. CDR3 in DNA: TGTGCCAGCAGTGACCCACTCCGGGCTAGCGGGGACTACAATGAGCAGTTCTTC.

On this clone: At one end the junction does not follow the germline gene, possibly because of a read error. Other DNA sequences in this specimen translate into the identical CDR3. V usage is TRBV6-1 and J usage is TRBJ2-5, with TRBD2 identical over 8 bases. The V gene's germline CDR1 is MNHNS and CDR2 SASEGT. The CDR3 has 13 amino acids. The CDR3 region has the DNA TGCGCCAGCAGAGGCAGCGGGGGAGAGACCCAGTACTTC. The encoded protein is CASRGSGGETQYF.

The V and J genes are TRBV7-2 and TRBJ1-1; a possible D gene is TRBD1 (5 bases). Germline values: CDR1 SGHTA, CDR2 FQGNSA. V lost 2 bases and J 3 bases, leaving 10 bases between the germline ends. The CDR3 totals 14 residues. The CDR3 bases are TGTGCCAGCAGCTTACAGGGTTCGGACACTGAAGCTTTCTTT. Protein sequence: CASSLQGSDTEAFF.

V gene TRBV4-2 combines with J gene TRBJ2-3, with 9 bases aligning to TRBD2. The V gene end was trimmed by 1 base and the J gene end by 7 bases; junction bases not matched to a gene: 6. The CDR3 length is 15 residues. Germline assignment: CDR1 LGHNA and CDR2 YNFKEQ. The chain's CDR3 is CASSQALAGSNTQYF. The CDR3 DNA sequence: TGTGCCAGCAGCCAAGCTCTAGCGGGGTCAAATACGCAGTATTTT.

The chain joins TRBV11-2 to TRBJ1-3; D possibly corresponds to TRBD1 (6 bases). From germline, CDR1 is SGHAT and CDR2 FQNNGV. The germline V and J ends were trimmed by 5 bases and 1 base, with 15 bases remaining between them. The CDR3 consists of 16 residues. The chain's CDR3 is CASSQGFSGSGNTIYF. In DNA form, the CDR3 reads TGTGCCAGCAGCCAGGGGTTTAGTGGTTCTGGAAACACCATATATTTT.

This chain joins TRBV7-2 and TRBJ2-7; TRBD2 is a possible D gene (6 bases). V gave up 6 bases and J gave up 5 bases, with 17 bases separating them. CDR1 is SGHTA and CDR2 is FQGNSA in the germline V gene. This CDR3 is 14 amino acids long. The CDR3 sequence is CASRERTNYDEQYF. In DNA form, the CDR3 reads TGTGCCAGCAGGGAGCGGACTAACTATGACGAGCAGTACTTC.

The genes are TRBV10-3 and TRBJ2-5; 9 nucleotides match TRBD1. The CDR3 is 15 residues long. Germline V gene sequence: CDR1 ENHRY, CDR2 SYGVKD. The trim removed 5 bases at V and 5 bases at J, leaving 9 bases unmatched. This chain's CDR3 is CAISQTGQGRETQYF. The CDR3 DNA sequence: TGTGCCATCAGTCAAACGGGACAGGGTAGGGAGACCCAGTACTTC.

The table lists this clone with a count of one. The chain recombines TRBV30 with TRBJ2-1, with TRBD2 matching 9 bases. The CDR3 contains 14 residues. Germline loops: CDR1 GTSNPN, CDR2 SVGIG (reference sequence). The junction had 7 bases not matched to a gene; V was cut back by 4 bases and J by 6 bases. In DNA, the CDR3 is TGTGCCTGGACCACCGCTAGCGGGGTCAATGAGCAGTTCTTC. This encodes CAWTTASGVNEQFF.

This clone was found a few times. The chain carries TRBV2 and TRBJ1-1; D is possibly TRBD1 (6 bases). The CDR3 length is 12 residues. Germline lookup yields CDR1 SNHLY and CDR2 FYNNEI. The ends were cut back, 7 bases at V and 4 bases at J, with 10 bases in the middle. This CDR3 reads CASNTGRTEAFF. Here the CDR3 DNA reads TGTGCCAGCAACACAGGGCGCACTGAAGCTTTCTTT. Complete variable domain (other parts from reference TRBV2 and TRBJ1-1): EPEVTQTPSHQVTQMGQEVILRCVPISNHLYFYWYRQILGQKVEFLVSFYNNEISEKSEIFDDQFSVERPDGSNFTLKIRSTKLEDSAMYFCASNTGRTEAFFGQGTRLTVV.

The chain employs TRBV7-3 and TRBJ2-2, with TRBD2 matching 10 bases. Germline CDR1 SGHTA, CDR2 FQGTGA. V was clipped by 2 bases and J by 0 bases; unmatched bases: 3. The CDR3 contains 17 residues. As DNA, the CDR3 is TGTGCCAGCAGCTTATCTAGCGGGGGCGCGAACACCGGGGAGCTGTTTTTT. Its protein is CASSLSSGGANTGELFF.

This clone turned up a few times. V and J are TRBV18 and TRBJ1-5, with 7 bases fitting TRBD1. J gave up 6 bases and V 3 bases, and 5 bases lay outside the gene matches. The CDR3 sequence is 14 residues long. CDR1 and CDR2 (germline): KGHSH, LQKENI. As DNA, the CDR3 is TGTGCCAGCTCACCGAGCAGGGGGGTTCAGCCCCAGCATTTT. This codes for CASSPSRGVQPQHF.

CDR3 loop: CASSPYQATDTQYF. Here the CDR3 DNA reads TGCGCCAGCAGCCCCTATCAAGCCACAGATACGCAGTATTTT. The genes are TRBV5-1 and TRBJ2-3; D call uncertain. Germline lookup yields CDR1 SGHRS and CDR2 YFSETQ. Trimming removed 4 bases from V and 2 bases from J, with 11 bases in between. This CDR3 has 14 residues. The whole variable domain, filled in from reference TRBV5-1 and TRBJ2-3, reads KAGVTQTPRYLIKTRGQQVTLSCSPISGHRSVSWYQQTPGQGLQFLFEYFSETQRNKGNFPGRFSGRQFSNSRSEMNVSTLELGDSALYLCASSPYQATDTQYFGPGTRLTVL.

The chain couples TRBV11-2 to TRBJ2-7; D uncertain. The V gene lost 2 bases and the J gene lost 9 bases, with 5 bases spanning the gap. The CDR3 extends over 10 amino acids. Germline V gene data show CDR1 as SGHAT and CDR2 as FQNNGV. In nucleotides, the CDR3 is TGTGCCAGCAGCTTAACGGTGCAGTACTTC. Translating it yields CASSLTVQYF.

Only one count was recorded for this clone. The chain couples TRBV27 to TRBJ1-1; the match to TRBD1 covers 11 bases. Trimming cost V 5 bases and J 7 bases; bases outside gene matches: 9. The V gene's germline CDR1 is MNHEY and CDR2 SMNVEV (reference sequence). The CDR3 length is 15 residues. The DNA for the CDR3 is TGTGCCAGCAGTCCGGGGACAGGGGGGACGGATGAAGCTTTCTTT. It is translated as CASSPGTGGTDEAFF.

The chain links TRBV6-1 to TRBJ1-1; D ambiguous. Deletions cut 4 bases from V and 1 base from J, with 7 bases between. The CDR3 is 13 amino acids. Per germline, CDR1 MNHNS and CDR2 SASEGT. In nucleotides, the CDR3 is TGTGCCAGCAGTGTTAGCTCGAACACTGAAGCTTTCTTT. This sequence encodes CASSVSSNTEAFF.

The chain couples TRBV7-8 to TRBJ2-3; possibly TRBD1 for D (7 bases). The germline gives CDR1 SGHVS, CDR2 FQNEAQ. This CDR3 is built from 12 residues. The germline V and J ends were trimmed by 2 bases and 13 bases, with 13 bases remaining between them. This CDR3 reads CASSLFAGQKYF. CDR3 coding DNA: TGTGCCAGCAGCTTATTTGCGGGACAGAAGTATTTT. Full variable domain (missing parts from reference TRBV7-8 and TRBJ2-3): GAGVSQSPRYKVAKRGQDVALRCDPISGHVSLFWYQQALGQGPEFLTYFQNEAQLDKSGLPSDRFFAERPEGSVSTLKIQRTQQEDSAVYLCASSLFAGQKYFGPGTRLTVL.